The entry that follows covers one T cell receptor (beta chain) sequence. The table came from immunoSEQ multiplex PCR; TCRdb's copy has only in-frame clones and leaves some out. Among 100,000 to 120,000 clones listed, about 85% were seen once. Germline V lookup: CDR1 LGHDT, CDR2 YNNKEL (reference sequence). V was pared by 4 bases and J by 5 bases, with 4 bases of the junction left unmatched. The CDR3 loop spans 14 amino acids. This entry belongs to a study of blood T cell repertoires in COVID-19. Study summary: From T cells, B-cell-depleted T cells, or PBMCs came the material, which was cDNA or gDNA.

What was sequenced was peripheral blood. The J gene is TRBJ1-4, the V gene TRBV3-1 (or the pseudogene TRBV3-2); 7 positions match TRBD1. The clonotype was recovered from a human donor in a cohort sampled during active COVID-19. CDR3 sequence (DNA): TGTGCCAGCAGCCCAGGGACAGCGAATGAAAAACTGTTTTTT. Translating gives CASSPGTANEKLFF.